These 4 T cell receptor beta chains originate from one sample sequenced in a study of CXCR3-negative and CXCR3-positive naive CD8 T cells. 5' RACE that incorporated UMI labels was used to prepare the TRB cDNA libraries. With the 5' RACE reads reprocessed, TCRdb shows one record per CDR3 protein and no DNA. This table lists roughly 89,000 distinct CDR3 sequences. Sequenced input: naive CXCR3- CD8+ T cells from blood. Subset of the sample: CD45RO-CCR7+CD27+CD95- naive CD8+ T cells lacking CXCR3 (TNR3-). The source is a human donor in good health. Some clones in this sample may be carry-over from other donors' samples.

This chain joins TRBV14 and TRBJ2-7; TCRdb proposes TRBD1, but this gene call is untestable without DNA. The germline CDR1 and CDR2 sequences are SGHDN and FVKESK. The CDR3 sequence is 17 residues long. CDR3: CASSQDHLGGSSYEQYF.

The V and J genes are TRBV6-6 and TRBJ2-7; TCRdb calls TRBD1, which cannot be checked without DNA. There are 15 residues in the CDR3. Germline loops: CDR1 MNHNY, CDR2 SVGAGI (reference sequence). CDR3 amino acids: CASSYFGDTPYEQYF.

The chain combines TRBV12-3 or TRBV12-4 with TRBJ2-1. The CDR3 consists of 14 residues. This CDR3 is CASSLAGPYNEQFF.

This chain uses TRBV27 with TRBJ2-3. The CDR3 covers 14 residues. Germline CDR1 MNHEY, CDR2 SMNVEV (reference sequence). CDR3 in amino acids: CASSLSTATDTQYF.